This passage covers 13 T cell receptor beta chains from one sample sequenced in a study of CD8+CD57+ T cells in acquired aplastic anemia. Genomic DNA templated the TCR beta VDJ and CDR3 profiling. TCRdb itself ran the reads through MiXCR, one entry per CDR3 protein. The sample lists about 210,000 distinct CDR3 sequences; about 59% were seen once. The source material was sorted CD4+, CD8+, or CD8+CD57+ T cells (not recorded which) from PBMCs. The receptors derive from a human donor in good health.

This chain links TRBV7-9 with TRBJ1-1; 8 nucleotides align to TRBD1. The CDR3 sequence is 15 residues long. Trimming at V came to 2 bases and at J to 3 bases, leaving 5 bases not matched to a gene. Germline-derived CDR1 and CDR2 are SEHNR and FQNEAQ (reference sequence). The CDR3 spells CASSLPTGGYTEAFF. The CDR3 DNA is TGTGCCAGCAGCTTACCCACAGGGGGGTACACTGAAGCTTTCTTT.

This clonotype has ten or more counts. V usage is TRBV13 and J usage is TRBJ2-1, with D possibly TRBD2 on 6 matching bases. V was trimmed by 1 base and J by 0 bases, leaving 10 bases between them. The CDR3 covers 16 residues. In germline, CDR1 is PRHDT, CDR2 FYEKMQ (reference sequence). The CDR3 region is CASSLDGGSSYNEQFF. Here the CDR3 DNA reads TGTGCCAGCAGCTTAGACGGGGGAAGCTCCTACAATGAGCAGTTCTTC.

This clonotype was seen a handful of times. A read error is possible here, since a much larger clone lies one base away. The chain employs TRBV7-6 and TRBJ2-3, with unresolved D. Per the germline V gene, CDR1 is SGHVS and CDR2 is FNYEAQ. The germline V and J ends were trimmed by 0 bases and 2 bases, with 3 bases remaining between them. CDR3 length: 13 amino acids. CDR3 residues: CASSLAYTDTQYF. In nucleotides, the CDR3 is TGTGCCAGCAGCTTAGCCTACACAGATACGCAGTATTTT.

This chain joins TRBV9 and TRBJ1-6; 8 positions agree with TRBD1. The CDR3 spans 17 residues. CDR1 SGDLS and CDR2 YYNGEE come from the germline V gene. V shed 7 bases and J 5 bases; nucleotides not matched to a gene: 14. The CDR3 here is CASGQGHWDADNSPLHF. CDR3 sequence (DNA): TGTGCCAGCGGACAGGGCCACTGGGATGCCGATAATTCACCCCTCCACTTT.

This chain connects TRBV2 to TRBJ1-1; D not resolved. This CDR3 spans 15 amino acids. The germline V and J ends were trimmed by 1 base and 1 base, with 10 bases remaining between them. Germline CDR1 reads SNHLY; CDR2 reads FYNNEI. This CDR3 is CASSEGYVENTEAFF. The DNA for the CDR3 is TGTGCCAGCAGTGAAGGCTACGTTGAGAACACTGAAGCTTTCTTT.

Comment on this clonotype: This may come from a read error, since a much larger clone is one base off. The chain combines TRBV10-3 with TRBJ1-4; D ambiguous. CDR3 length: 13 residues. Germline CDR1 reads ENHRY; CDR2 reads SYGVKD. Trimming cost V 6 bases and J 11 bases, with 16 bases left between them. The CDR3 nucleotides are TGTGCCATCAGAGGACTAACCTGGGATAAACTGTTTTTT. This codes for CAIRGLTWDKLFF.

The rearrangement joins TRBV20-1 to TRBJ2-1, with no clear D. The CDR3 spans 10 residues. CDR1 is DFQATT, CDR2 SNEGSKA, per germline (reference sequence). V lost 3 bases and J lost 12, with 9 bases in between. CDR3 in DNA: TGCAGTGCTAGTAGGAGTGGGCAGTTCTTC. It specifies CSASRSGQFF.

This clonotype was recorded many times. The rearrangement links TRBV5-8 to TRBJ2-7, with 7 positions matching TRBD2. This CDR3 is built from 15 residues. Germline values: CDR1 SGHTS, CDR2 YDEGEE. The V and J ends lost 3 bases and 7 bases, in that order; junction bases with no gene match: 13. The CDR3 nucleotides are TGTGCCAGCAGCTCGGGAGGCCCTGGGGTTTTTGAGCAGTACTTC. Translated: CASSSGGPGVFEQYF.

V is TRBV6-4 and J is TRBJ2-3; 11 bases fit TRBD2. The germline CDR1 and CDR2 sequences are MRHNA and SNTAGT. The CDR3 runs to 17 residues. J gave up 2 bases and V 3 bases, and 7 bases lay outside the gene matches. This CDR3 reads CASSELPSGRITDTQYF. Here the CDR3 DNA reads TGTGCCAGCAGTGAACTTCCTAGCGGGAGGATCACAGATACGCAGTATTTT.

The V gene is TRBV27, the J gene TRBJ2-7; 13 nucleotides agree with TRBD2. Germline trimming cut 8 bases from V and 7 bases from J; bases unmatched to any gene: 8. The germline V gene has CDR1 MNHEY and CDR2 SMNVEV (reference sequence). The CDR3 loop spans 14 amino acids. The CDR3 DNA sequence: TGTGCCAGCCGGACTAGCGGGAGAGTAGAAGAGCAGTACTTC. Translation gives CASRTSGRVEEQYF.

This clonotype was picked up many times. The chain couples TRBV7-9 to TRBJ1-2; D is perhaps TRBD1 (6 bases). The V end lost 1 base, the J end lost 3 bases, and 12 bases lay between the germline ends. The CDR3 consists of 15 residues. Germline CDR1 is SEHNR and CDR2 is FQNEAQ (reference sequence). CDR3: CASSLVGGQDYGYTF. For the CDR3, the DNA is TGTGCCAGCAGCTTAGTCGGGGGGCAGGACTATGGCTACACCTTC.

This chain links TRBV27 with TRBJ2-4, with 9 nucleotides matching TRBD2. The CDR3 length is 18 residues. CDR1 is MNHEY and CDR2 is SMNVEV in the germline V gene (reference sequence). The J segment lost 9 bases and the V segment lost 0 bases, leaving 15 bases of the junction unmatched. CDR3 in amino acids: CASSLSSDLSGSRGIQYF. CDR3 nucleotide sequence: TGTGCCAGCAGTTTATCTTCGGACCTTAGCGGGAGCCGTGGCATTCAGTACTTC.

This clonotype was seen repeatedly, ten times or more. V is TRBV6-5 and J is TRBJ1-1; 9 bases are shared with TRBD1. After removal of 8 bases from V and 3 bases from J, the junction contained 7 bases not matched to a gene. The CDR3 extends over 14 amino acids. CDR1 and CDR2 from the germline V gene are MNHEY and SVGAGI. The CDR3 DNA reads TGTGCCAGCCGTAGCGGGACAGGGTACACTGAAGCTTTCTTT. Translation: CASRSGTGYTEAFF.